This record covers a single T cell receptor beta chain. No antigen is known for it. These data come from a study of T cell repertoires in cytomegalovirus infection. Whole-study context: Matching HLA type and CMV infection were both indicated by public TCR beta signatures.

Germline CDR1 is SGHVS and CDR2 is FNYEAQ. The ends were cut back, 5 bases at V and 8 bases at J, with 16 bases in the middle. This CDR3 is 13 amino acids long. TCRdb used MiXCR to reprocess the reads, holding one entry per CDR3 protein. The sample yields about half a million distinct CDR3 sequences, 30% to 40% seen once. The source is a human donor in good health (CMV status not recorded). Some clones in this sample may be carry-over from other donors' samples. The sample in question was cultured PBMCs, obtained from culture after CMV antigen stimulation. The chain carries TRBV7-6 and TRBJ2-7; D possibly matches TRBD1 or TRBD2 (5 bases each). CDR3 coding DNA: TGTGCCAGCAGCACGACTGGTGAGGGGAAGCAGTACTTC. Protein: CASSTTGEGKQYF.